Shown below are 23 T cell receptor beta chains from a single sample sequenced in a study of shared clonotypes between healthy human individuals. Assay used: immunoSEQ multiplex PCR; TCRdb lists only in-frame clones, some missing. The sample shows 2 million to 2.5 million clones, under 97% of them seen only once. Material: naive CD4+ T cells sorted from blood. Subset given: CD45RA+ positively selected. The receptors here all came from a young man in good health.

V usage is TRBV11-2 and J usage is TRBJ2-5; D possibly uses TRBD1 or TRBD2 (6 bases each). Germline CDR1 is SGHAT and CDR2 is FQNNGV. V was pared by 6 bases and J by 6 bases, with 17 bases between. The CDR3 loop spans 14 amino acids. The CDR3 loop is CASSLERGEQTQYF. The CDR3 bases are TGTGCCAGCAGTCTAGAGAGGGGGGAACAGACCCAGTACTTC.

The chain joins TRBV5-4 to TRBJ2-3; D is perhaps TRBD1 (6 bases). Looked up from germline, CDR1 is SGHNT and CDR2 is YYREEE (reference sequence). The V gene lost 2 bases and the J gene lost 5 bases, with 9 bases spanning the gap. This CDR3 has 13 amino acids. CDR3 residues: CASSLGGVDTQYF. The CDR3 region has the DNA TGTGCCAGCAGCTTAGGGGGAGTAGATACGCAGTATTTT.

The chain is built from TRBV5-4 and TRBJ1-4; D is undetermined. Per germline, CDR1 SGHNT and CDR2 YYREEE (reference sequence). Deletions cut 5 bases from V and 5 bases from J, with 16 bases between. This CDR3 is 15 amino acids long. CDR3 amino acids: CASRSSGGKNEKLFF. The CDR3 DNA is TGTGCCAGCAGGTCATCCGGCGGAAAGAATGAAAAACTGTTTTTT.

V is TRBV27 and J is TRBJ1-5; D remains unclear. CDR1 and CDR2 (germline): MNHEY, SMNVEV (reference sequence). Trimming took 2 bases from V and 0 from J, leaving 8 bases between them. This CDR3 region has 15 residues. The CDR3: CASSLLADSNQPQHF. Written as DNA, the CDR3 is TGTGCCAGCAGTTTACTGGCGGATAGCAATCAGCCCCAGCATTTT.

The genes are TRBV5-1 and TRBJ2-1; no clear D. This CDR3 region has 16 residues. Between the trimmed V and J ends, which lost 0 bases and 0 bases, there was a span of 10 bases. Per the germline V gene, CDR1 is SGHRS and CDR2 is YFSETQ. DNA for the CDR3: TGCGCCAGCAGCTTGGAGACGGCGAGCTCCTACAATGAGCAGTTCTTC. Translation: CASSLETASSYNEQFF.

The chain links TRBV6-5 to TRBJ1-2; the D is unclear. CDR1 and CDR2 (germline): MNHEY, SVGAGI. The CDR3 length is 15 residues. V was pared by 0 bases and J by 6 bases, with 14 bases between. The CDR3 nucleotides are TGTGCCAGCAGTTACTCCTGGGAGGTGTTAAATGGCTACACCTTC. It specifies CASSYSWEVLNGYTF.

CDR3 sequence (DNA): TGCGCCAGCAGCCAGTCCAACCTAGCGGGAGGCACAGATACGCAGTATTTT. It codes for CASSQSNLAGGTDTQYF. V is TRBV4-3 and J is TRBJ2-3; 10 positions agree with TRBD2. J lost 1 base, V lost 3 bases, and 7 bases had no gene match. The germline gives CDR1 LGHNA, CDR2 YSLEER. This CDR3 is built from 17 residues.

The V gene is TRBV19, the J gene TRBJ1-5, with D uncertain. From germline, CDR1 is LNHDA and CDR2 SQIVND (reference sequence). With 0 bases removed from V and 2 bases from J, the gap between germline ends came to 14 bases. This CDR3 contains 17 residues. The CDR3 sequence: CASSIEQLGAGNQPQHF. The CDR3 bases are TGTGCCAGTAGTATAGAACAGTTGGGTGCCGGCAATCAGCCCCAGCATTTT.

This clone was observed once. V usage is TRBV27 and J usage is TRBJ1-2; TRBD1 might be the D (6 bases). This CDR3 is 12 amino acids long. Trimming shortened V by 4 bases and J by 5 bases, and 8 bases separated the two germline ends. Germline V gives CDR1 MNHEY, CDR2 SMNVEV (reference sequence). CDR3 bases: TGTGCCAGCAGTTCCCAGGGGTATGGCTACACCTTC. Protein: CASSSQGYGYTF.

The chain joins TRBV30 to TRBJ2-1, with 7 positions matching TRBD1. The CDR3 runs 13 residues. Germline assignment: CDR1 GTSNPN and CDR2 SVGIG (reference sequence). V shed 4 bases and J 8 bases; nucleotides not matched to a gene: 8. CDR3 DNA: TGTGCCTGGACCCAGGGGGTGAGGGATGAGCAGTTCTTC. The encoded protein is CAWTQGVRDEQFF.

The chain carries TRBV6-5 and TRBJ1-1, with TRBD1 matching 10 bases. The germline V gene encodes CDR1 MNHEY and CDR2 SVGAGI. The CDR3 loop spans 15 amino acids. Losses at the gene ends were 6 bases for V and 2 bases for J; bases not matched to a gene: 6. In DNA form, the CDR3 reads TGTGCCAGCAGGGACAGGGGGGGTGTCAACACTGAAGCTTTCTTT. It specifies CASRDRGGVNTEAFF.

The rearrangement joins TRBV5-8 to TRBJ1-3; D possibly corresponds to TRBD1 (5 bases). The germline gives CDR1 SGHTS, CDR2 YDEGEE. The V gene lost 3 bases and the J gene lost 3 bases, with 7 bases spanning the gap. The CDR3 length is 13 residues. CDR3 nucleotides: TGTGCCAGCAGCTCAGGGAGTGGAAACACCATATATTTT. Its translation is CASSSGSGNTIYF. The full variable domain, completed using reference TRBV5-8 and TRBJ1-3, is EAGVTQSPTHLIKTRGQQATLRCSPISGHTSVYWYQQALGLGLQFLLWYDEGEERNRGNFPPRFSGRQFPNYSSELNVNALELEDSALYLCASSSGSGNTIYFGEGSWLTVV.

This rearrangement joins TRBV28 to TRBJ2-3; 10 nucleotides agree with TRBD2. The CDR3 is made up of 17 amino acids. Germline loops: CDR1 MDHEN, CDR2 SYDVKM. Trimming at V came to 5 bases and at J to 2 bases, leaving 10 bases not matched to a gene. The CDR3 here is CASSAILAGAFTDTQYF. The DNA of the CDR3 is TGTGCCAGCAGTGCCATTCTAGCGGGGGCCTTCACAGATACGCAGTATTTT.

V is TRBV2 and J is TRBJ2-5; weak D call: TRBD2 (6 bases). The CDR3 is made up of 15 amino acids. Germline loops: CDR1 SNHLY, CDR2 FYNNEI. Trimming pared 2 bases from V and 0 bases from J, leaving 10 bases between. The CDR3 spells CASSETAGYQETQYF. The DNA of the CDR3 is TGTGCCAGCAGTGAAACGGCGGGGTACCAAGAGACCCAGTACTTC.

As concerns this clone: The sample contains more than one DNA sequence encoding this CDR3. The DNA of the CDR3 is TGTGCCATCAGAACAGGTAGCACAGATACGCAGTATTTT. Amino acid sequence: CAIRTGSTDTQYF. The V call is TRBV10-3, the J call TRBJ2-3, with D maybe TRBD1 (5 bases). V gave up 6 bases and J gave up 0 bases, with 7 bases separating them. The CDR3 has 13 residues. CDR1 ENHRY and CDR2 SYGVKD come from the germline V gene.

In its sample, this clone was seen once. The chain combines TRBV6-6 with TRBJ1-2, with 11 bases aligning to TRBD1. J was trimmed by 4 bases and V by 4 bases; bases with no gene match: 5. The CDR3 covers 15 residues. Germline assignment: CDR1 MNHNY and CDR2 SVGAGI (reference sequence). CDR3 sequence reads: CASSSTGTGGYGYTF. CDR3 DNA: TGTGCCAGCAGTTCGACCGGGACAGGGGGCTATGGCTACACCTTC.

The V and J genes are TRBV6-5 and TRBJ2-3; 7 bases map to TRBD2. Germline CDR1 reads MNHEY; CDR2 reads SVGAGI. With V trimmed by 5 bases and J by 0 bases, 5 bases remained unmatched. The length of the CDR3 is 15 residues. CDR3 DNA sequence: TGTGCCAGCAGTCCTAGCGGTACTAGCACAGATACGCAGTATTTT. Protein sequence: CASSPSGTSTDTQYF.

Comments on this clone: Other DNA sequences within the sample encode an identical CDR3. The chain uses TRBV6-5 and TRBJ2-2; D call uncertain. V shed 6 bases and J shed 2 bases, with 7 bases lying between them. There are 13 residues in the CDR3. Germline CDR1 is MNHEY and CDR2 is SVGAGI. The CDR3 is CASSGPNTGELFF. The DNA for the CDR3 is TGTGCCAGCAGCGGGCCCAACACCGGGGAGCTGTTTTTT.

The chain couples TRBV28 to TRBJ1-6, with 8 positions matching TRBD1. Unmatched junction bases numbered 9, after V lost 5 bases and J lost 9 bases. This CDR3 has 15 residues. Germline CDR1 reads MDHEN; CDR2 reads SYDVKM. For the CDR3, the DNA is TGTGCCAGCAGTCCCCGGGACAGGCCCCTTTCACCCCTCCACTTT. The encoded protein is CASSPRDRPLSPLHF.

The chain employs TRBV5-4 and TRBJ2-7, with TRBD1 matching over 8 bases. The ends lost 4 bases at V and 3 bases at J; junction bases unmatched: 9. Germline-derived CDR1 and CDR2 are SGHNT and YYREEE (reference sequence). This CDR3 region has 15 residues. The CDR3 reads CASSRRTGSIYEQYF. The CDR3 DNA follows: TGTGCCAGCAGCCGGCGGACAGGGTCGATCTACGAGCAGTACTTC.

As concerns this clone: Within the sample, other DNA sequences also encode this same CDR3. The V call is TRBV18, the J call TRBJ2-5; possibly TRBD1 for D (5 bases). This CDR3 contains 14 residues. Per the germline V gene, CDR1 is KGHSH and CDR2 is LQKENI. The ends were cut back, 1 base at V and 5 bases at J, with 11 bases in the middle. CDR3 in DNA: TGTGCCAGCTCACCACTCGCAGGGCTCGAGACCCAGTACTTC. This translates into CASSPLAGLETQYF.

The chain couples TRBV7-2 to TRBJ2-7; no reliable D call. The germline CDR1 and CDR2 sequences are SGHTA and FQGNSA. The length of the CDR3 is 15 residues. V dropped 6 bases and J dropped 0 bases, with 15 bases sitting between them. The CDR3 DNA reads TGTGCCAGCAGACGAGGCTCCTCGAGCTCCTACGAGCAGTACTTC. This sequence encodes CASRRGSSSSYEQYF.

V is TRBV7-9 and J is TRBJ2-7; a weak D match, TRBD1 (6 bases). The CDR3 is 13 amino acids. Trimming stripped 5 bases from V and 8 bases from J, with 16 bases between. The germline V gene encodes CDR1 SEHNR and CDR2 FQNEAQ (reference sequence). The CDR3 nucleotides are TGTGCCAGCAGCGTCGCGGTAGGGGACAAGCAGTACTTC. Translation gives CASSVAVGDKQYF.